Below are 32 T cell receptor beta chains sequenced from a single sample in a study of CD8 T cells in Susac syndrome. RNA, at about 0.45 to 1 ug, was reverse transcribed with random hexamers. TCRdb redid the calling of the immunoSEQ multiplex PCR reads with MiXCR, one entry per CDR3 protein. The repertoire includes 100,000 to 150,000 distinct CDR3 sequences, about 94% of them detected once, and roughly 0.29% sits in the top ten. Sequenced material: CD8+ T cells from PBMCs. The source of these receptors is a human donor with Susac syndrome.

V and J are TRBV20-1 and TRBJ2-7, with D unresolved. Germline V gene sequence: CDR1 DFQATT, CDR2 SNEGSKA (reference sequence). V was cut by 3 bases and J by 7 bases, with 16 bases left in between. CDR3 length: 13 amino acids. For the CDR3, the DNA is TGCAGTGCTAGGGGTACGGCCTCCCGGGAGCAGTACTTC. Amino acids: CSARGTASREQYF.

V gene TRBV20-1 combines with J gene TRBJ2-7, with 7 positions matching TRBD1. V trimming: 5 bases; J trimming: 0 bases; junction bases outside the gene matches: 7. Germline assignment: CDR1 DFQATT and CDR2 SNEGSKA (reference sequence). This CDR3 region has 14 residues. CDR3: CSAPGQASSYEQYF. For the CDR3, the DNA is TGCAGTGCTCCTGGACAGGCGAGCTCCTACGAGCAGTACTTC.

The chain recombines TRBV3-1 with TRBJ1-2, with 8 bases aligning to TRBD1. Germline assignment: CDR1 LGHDT and CDR2 YNNKEL (reference sequence). The CDR3 has 13 amino acids. The ends lost 5 bases at V and 4 bases at J; junction bases unmatched: 3. The CDR3 bases are TGTGCCAGCAGCTTAACAGGGGGCTATGGCTACACCTTC. Translation gives CASSLTGGYGYTF.

The chain employs TRBV5-1 and TRBJ2-5; 8 positions match TRBD2. From germline, CDR1 is SGHRS and CDR2 YFSETQ. After removal of 7 bases from V and 2 bases from J, the junction contained 10 bases not matched to a gene. The CDR3 is 15 residues long. This CDR3 reads CASSEGPSGQETQYF. In nucleotides, the CDR3 is TGCGCCAGCTCCGAGGGGCCTAGCGGGCAAGAGACCCAGTACTTC.

This rearrangement joins TRBV30 to TRBJ2-1; D call uncertain. This CDR3 is built from 12 residues. Per germline, CDR1 GTSNPN and CDR2 SVGIG (reference sequence). Trimming pared 3 bases from V and 5 bases from J, leaving 8 bases between. The CDR3 sequence: CAWSPQDNEQFF. CDR3 DNA sequence: TGTGCCTGGAGCCCGCAGGACAATGAGCAGTTCTTC.

This chain joins TRBV12-3 or TRBV12-4 and TRBJ1-6; no definite D call. CDR3 size: 14 residues. Trimming pared 2 bases from V and 9 bases from J, leaving 11 bases between. This CDR3 is CASSLLSLGSPLHF. The CDR3 DNA reads TGTGCCAGCAGTTTATTATCTTTGGGTTCACCCCTCCACTTT.

The chain couples TRBV20-1 to TRBJ1-1, with D maybe TRBD1 (5 bases). Trimming removed 6 bases from V and 3 bases from J, with 20 bases in between. Germline CDR1 is DFQATT and CDR2 is SNEGSKA (reference sequence). This CDR3 is 15 amino acids long. The CDR3: CSAPPRGVLDTEAFF. CDR3 sequence (DNA): TGCAGTGCCCCCCCCCGGGGGGTCCTCGACACTGAAGCTTTCTTT.

CDR3 bases: TGTGCCAGCAGCCTTGTGGACGGCGACATTCAGTACTTC. Protein sequence: CASSLVDGDIQYF. This sequence joins TRBV14 and TRBJ2-4; D ambiguous. V was cut by 4 bases and J by 8 bases, with 12 bases left in between. The germline gives CDR1 SGHDN, CDR2 FVKESK. The CDR3 is 13 amino acids.

The chain links TRBV3-1 to TRBJ2-1, with a possible D match to TRBD2 (5 bases). The ends were cut back, 2 bases at V and 11 bases at J, with 13 bases in the middle. CDR1 is LGHDT and CDR2 is YNNKEL in the germline V gene (reference sequence). This CDR3 comprises 13 residues. CDR3 sequence reads: CASSQKRGYKQFF. The CDR3 DNA reads as TGTGCCAGCAGCCAAAAGCGAGGGTATAAGCAGTTCTTC.

V and J are TRBV9 and TRBJ2-1; D gene ambiguous. V was clipped by 0 bases and J by 6 bases, with 7 bases between them. The CDR3 contains 13 residues. CDR1 is SGDLS and CDR2 is YYNGEE in the germline V gene. The DNA of the CDR3 is TGTGCCAGCAGCGTAGGGGTACCCAATGAGCAGTTCTTC. This gives the protein CASSVGVPNEQFF.

The rearrangement links TRBV7-2 to TRBJ1-6; 7 positions match TRBD1. Germline-derived CDR1 and CDR2 are SGHTA and FQGNSA. J was trimmed by 7 bases and V by 4 bases; bases with no gene match: 10. The CDR3 covers 16 residues. This CDR3 reads CASSSEARGVNSPLHF. DNA of the CDR3: TGTGCCAGCAGCTCGGAAGCCAGGGGGGTAAATTCACCCCTCCACTTT.

The chain joins TRBV7-8 to TRBJ2-3, with TRBD2 matching 11 bases. The CDR3 is 14 amino acids. After removal of 3 bases from V and 4 bases from J, the junction contained 0 bases not matched to a gene. Germline values: CDR1 SGHVS, CDR2 FQNEAQ. CDR3 in DNA: TGTGCCAGCAGCTTTAGCGGGGGGGCAGATACGCAGTATTTT. Amino acid sequence: CASSFSGGADTQYF.

The gene calls are TRBV27 and TRBJ2-7, with D possibly being TRBD2 (6 bases). CDR3 size: 14 residues. The V end was cut by 4 bases, the J end by 5 bases, with 15 bases between. Germline CDR1 is MNHEY and CDR2 is SMNVEV (reference sequence). The CDR3 region has the DNA TGTGCCAGCAGTTCCCCGATTAGCGGCCACGAGCAGTACTTC. It codes for CASSSPISGHEQYF.

This clonotype is a singleton in its sample. This chain links TRBV7-2 with TRBJ2-3, with D perhaps matching TRBD2 (5 bases). Between the trimmed V and J ends, which lost 6 bases and 2 bases, there was a span of 12 bases. CDR1 is SGHTA, CDR2 FQGNSA, per germline. The CDR3 covers 14 residues. This CDR3 reads CASSQTGYTDTQYF. DNA for the CDR3: TGTGCCAGCAGTCAAACGGGGTACACAGATACGCAGTATTTT.

This sequence joins TRBV4-1 and TRBJ1-1; D gene ambiguous. Germline V gene lookup returns CDR1 MGHRA and CDR2 YSYEKL. Trimming removed 6 bases at V and 4 bases at J, with 6 bases between. This CDR3 has 11 residues. In DNA form, the CDR3 reads TGCGCCAGCAGGGGGATCACTGAAGCTTTCTTT. As protein: CASRGITEAFF.

J is TRBJ2-5 and V is TRBV11-2; a weak D match, TRBD1 (5 bases). The length of the CDR3 is 14 residues. V was shortened by 1 base and J by 2 bases, with 8 bases between the two germline ends. The V gene's germline CDR1 is SGHAT and CDR2 FQNNGV. CDR3 sequence: CASSLGGLQETQYF. The CDR3 DNA follows: TGTGCCAGCAGCTTAGGGGGCTTACAAGAGACCCAGTACTTC.

The chain recombines TRBV6-4 with TRBJ2-5; D is possibly TRBD1 or TRBD2 (5 bases each). CDR3 length: 11 amino acids. The germline V and J ends were trimmed by 8 bases and 6 bases, with 10 bases remaining between them. The germline V gene has CDR1 MRHNA and CDR2 SNTAGT. CDR3 amino acids: CASPTGQTQYF. The CDR3 DNA is TGTGCCAGCCCGACGGGGCAGACCCAGTACTTC.

The chain has TRBV28 and TRBJ2-1; 7 bases match TRBD2. The V segment lost 3 bases and the J segment 3 bases; nucleotides outside the gene matches: 5. The CDR3 covers 15 residues. Germline V gene data show CDR1 as MDHEN and CDR2 as SYDVKM. The CDR3 is CASSLSGEGYNEQFF. CDR3 nucleotide sequence: TGTGCCAGCAGTTTGAGCGGGGAAGGCTACAATGAGCAGTTCTTC.

V usage is TRBV9 and J usage is TRBJ2-7; TRBD1 agrees at 7 bases. Germline CDR1 is SGDLS and CDR2 is YYNGEE. The CDR3 extends over 15 amino acids. V was pared by 0 bases and J by 5 bases, with 8 bases of the junction left unmatched. CDR3 sequence: CASSVALTGKDEQYF. The CDR3 bases are TGTGCCAGCAGCGTAGCCTTGACAGGGAAGGACGAGCAGTACTTC. Looking up the rest from reference TRBV9 and TRBJ2-7 gives the full variable domain: DSGVTQTPKHLITATGQRVTLRCSPRSGDLSVYWYQQSLDQGLQFLIQYYNGEERAKGNILERFSAQQFPDLHSELNLSSLELGDSALYFCASSVALTGKDEQYFGPGTRLTVT.

The V call is TRBV7-9, the J call TRBJ2-5; 7 bases map to TRBD1. V trimming: 4 bases; J trimming: 3 bases; junction bases outside the gene matches: 2. The CDR3 is 13 amino acids. CDR1 and CDR2 (germline): SEHNR, FQNEAQ (reference sequence). CDR3 DNA: TGTGCCAGCAGCTCCCAGGGGGAAGAGACCCAGTACTTC. Amino acid sequence: CASSSQGEETQYF. Based on the CDR3 plus reference TRBV7-9 and TRBJ2-5, the full variable domain is DTGVSQNPRHKITKRGQNVTFRCDPISEHNRLYWYRQTLGQGPEFLTYFQNEAQLEKSRLLSDRFSAERPKGSFSTLEIQRTEQGDSAMYLCASSSQGEETQYFGPGTRLLVL.

This chain joins TRBV11-1 and TRBJ2-5; 7 bases fit TRBD2. The J segment lost 5 bases and the V segment lost 9 bases, leaving 6 bases of the junction unmatched. The V gene's germline CDR1 is SGHAT and CDR2 FQDESV (reference sequence). The CDR3 loop spans 12 amino acids. The CDR3 spells CASRGVEETQYF. CDR3 nucleotide sequence: TGTGCCAGTCGGGGGGTGGAGGAGACCCAGTACTTC.

The J gene is TRBJ2-7, the V gene TRBV10-3; perhaps TRBD1 as D (6 bases). CDR3 length: 14 residues. Germline assignment: CDR1 ENHRY and CDR2 SYGVKD. V was clipped by 8 bases and J by 0 bases, with 14 bases between them. CDR3 sequence reads: CAIGQHFNSYEQYF. CDR3 bases: TGTGCCATCGGACAGCATTTTAACTCCTACGAGCAGTACTTC.

The rearrangement links TRBV7-2 to TRBJ2-1, with 9 bases matching TRBD2. V trimming: 5 bases; J trimming: 9 bases; junction bases outside the gene matches: 8. This CDR3 has 14 residues. Germline assignment: CDR1 SGHTA and CDR2 FQGNSA. This chain's CDR3 is CASSQLAGGSEQFF. The CDR3 DNA reads as TGTGCCAGCAGCCAATTGGCGGGGGGGAGTGAGCAGTTCTTC.

The gene calls are TRBV9 and TRBJ2-1, with TRBD2 matching over 9 bases. The CDR3 runs 15 residues. Germline CDR1 and CDR2: SGDLS and YYNGEE. Trimming took 2 bases from V and 3 from J; bases not matched to a gene: 3. The CDR3 sequence: CASSVETSGYNEQFF. For the CDR3, the DNA is TGTGCCAGCAGCGTTGAGACTAGCGGCTACAATGAGCAGTTCTTC.

This clonotype was counted only a few times. The chain carries TRBV10-3 and TRBJ2-7; D might be TRBD2 (5 bases). Germline loops: CDR1 ENHRY, CDR2 SYGVKD. This CDR3 region has 11 residues. Trimming shortened V by 8 bases and J by 3 bases, and 8 bases separated the two germline ends. The CDR3 loop is CAIGTSYEQYF. In DNA form, the CDR3 reads TGTGCCATCGGAACTAGCTACGAGCAGTACTTC.

This rearrangement joins TRBV9 to TRBJ2-7; possible D gene TRBD1, 5 bases. Trimming took off 4 bases at V and 2 bases at J, with 13 bases between the two ends. CDR3 length: 14 residues. In germline, CDR1 is SGDLS, CDR2 YYNGEE. CDR3 sequence: CASSISTAPYEQYF. The CDR3 region has the DNA TGTGCCAGCAGCATATCGACAGCTCCCTACGAGCAGTACTTC.

Only a few counts were recorded for this clonotype. The chain recombines TRBV12-3 or TRBV12-4 with TRBJ1-1, with 10 bases aligning to TRBD1. J gave up 1 base and V 4 bases, and 0 bases lay outside the gene matches. This CDR3 has 14 residues. The CDR3 protein is CASSWTGGNTEAFF. The CDR3 DNA reads as TGTGCCAGCAGTTGGACAGGGGGGAACACTGAAGCTTTCTTT.

The chain recombines TRBV9 with TRBJ2-1; 11 nucleotides align to TRBD2. This CDR3 has 16 residues. Germline V CDR1 and CDR2: SGDLS, YYNGEE. The junction had 17 bases not matched to a gene; V was cut back by 2 bases and J by 16 bases. The CDR3: CASSVALAGAYNERFF. CDR3 in DNA: TGTGCCAGCAGCGTGGCACTAGCGGGGGCTTACAATGAGCGTTTCTTC.

The V gene is TRBV4-1, the J gene TRBJ2-1, with TRBD2 identical over 10 bases. This CDR3 comprises 20 residues. J lost 6 bases, V lost 3 bases, and 20 bases had no gene match. Germline V gene lookup returns CDR1 MGHRA and CDR2 YSYEKL. CDR3 region: CASSQRELAGRILGPNEQFF. CDR3 DNA: TGCGCCAGCAGCCAGCGAGAACTAGCGGGGAGGATCCTTGGCCCCAATGAGCAGTTCTTC.

The V gene is TRBV12-3 or TRBV12-4, the J gene TRBJ2-2; 11 nucleotides align to TRBD1. J was trimmed by 4 bases and V by 2 bases; bases with no gene match: 3. The CDR3 sequence is 16 residues long. CDR3 amino acids: CASSLLGTGGTGELFF. CDR3 DNA sequence: TGTGCCAGCAGTTTATTGGGGACAGGGGGCACCGGGGAGCTGTTTTTT.

The chain is built from TRBV12-3 or TRBV12-4 and TRBJ1-2; D is undetermined. The CDR3 sequence is 14 residues long. Trimming stripped 2 bases from V and 0 bases from J, with 7 bases between. This chain's CDR3 is CASSLLAANYGYTF. CDR3 coding DNA: TGTGCCAGCAGTTTATTGGCGGCTAACTATGGCTACACCTTC.

The gene calls are TRBV12-3 or TRBV12-4 and TRBJ2-6, with D unclear. V was clipped by 5 bases and J by 4 bases, with 12 bases between them. The CDR3 covers 15 residues. CDR3 nucleotides: TGTGCCAGCAGTCCCTTAGGTTCCGGGGCCAACGTCCTGACTTTC. Translated: CASSPLGSGANVLTF.